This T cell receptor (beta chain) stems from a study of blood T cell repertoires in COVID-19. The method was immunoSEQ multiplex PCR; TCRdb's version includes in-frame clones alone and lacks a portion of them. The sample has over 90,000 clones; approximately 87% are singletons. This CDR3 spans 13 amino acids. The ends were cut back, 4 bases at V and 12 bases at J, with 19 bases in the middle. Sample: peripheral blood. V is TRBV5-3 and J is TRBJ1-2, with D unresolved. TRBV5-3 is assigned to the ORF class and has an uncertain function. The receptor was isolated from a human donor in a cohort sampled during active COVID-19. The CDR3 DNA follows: TGTGCCAGAAGCCGGGAGTACCAGACAAAACACACCTTC. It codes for CARSREYQTKHTF.